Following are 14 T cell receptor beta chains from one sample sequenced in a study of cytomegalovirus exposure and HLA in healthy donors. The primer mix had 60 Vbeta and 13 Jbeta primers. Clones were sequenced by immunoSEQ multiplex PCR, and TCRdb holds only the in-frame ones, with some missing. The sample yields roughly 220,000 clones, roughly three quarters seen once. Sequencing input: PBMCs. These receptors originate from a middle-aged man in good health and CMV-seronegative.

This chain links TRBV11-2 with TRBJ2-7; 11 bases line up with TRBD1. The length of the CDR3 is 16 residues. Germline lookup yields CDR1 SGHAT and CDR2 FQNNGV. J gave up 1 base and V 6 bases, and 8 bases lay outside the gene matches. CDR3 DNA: TGTGCCAGCAGTTACACCGGGACAGGGGGATCCTACGAGCAGTACTTC. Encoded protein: CASSYTGTGGSYEQYF.

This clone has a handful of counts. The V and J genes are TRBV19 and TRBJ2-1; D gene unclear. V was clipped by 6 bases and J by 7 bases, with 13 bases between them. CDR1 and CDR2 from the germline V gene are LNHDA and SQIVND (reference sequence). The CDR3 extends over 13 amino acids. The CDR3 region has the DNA TGTGCCAGTAGGAGGCCCAGTTATAATGAGCAGTTCTTC. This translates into CASRRPSYNEQFF.

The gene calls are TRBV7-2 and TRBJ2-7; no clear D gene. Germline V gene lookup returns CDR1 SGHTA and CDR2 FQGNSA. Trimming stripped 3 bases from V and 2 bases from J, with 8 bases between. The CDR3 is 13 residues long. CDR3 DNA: TGTGCCAGCAGCTTGTGGGCAACCTACGAGCAGTACTTC. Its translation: CASSLWATYEQYF. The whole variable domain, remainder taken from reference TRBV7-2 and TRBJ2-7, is GAGVSQSPSNKVTEKGKDVELRCDPISGHTALYWYRQSLGQGLEFLIYFQGNSAPDKSGLPSDRFSAERTGGSVSTLTIQRTQQEDSAVYLCASSLWATYEQYFGPGTRLTVT.

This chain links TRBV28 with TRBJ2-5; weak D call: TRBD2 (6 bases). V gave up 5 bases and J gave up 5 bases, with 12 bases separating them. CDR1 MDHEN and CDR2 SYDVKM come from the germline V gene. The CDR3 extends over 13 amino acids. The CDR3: CASSPGGRETQYF. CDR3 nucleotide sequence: TGTGCCAGCAGTCCCGGGGGAAGGGAGACCCAGTACTTC.

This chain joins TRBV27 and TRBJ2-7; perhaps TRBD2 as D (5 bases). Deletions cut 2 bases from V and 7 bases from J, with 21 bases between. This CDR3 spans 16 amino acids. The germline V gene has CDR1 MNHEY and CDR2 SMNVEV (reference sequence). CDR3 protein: CASSLISRRTGNEQYF. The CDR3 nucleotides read TGTGCCAGCAGTTTAATAAGCCGCAGGACGGGGAATGAGCAGTACTTC.

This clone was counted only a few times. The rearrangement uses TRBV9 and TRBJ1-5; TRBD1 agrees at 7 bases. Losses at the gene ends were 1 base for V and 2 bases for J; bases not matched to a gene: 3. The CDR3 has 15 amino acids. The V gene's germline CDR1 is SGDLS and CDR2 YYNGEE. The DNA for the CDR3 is TGTGCCAGCAGCGTACTCGGACAGGGCAATCAGCCCCAGCATTTT. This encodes CASSVLGQGNQPQHF.

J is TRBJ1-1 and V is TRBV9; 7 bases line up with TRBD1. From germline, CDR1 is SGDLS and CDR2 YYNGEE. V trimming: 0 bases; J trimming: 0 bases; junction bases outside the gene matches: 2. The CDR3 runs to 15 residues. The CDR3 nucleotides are TGTGCCAGCAGCGTAGCGGGACAGCTGAACACTGAAGCTTTCTTT. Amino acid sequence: CASSVAGQLNTEAFF. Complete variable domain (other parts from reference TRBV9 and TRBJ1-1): DSGVTQTPKHLITATGQRVTLRCSPRSGDLSVYWYQQSLDQGLQFLIQYYNGEERAKGNILERFSAQQFPDLHSELNLSSLELGDSALYFCASSVAGQLNTEAFFGQGTRLTVV.

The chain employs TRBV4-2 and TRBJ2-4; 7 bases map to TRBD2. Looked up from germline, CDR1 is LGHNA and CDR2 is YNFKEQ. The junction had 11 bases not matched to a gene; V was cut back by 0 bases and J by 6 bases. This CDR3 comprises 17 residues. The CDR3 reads CASSQDWGEGRGNIQYF. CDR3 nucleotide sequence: TGTGCCAGCAGCCAAGATTGGGGGGAGGGCCGAGGAAACATTCAGTACTTC.

This chain's CDR3 is CASSFELGGQPQHF. The DNA for the CDR3 is TGTGCCAGCAGCTTTGAACTAGGGGGTCAGCCCCAGCATTTT. The rearrangement uses TRBV7-9 and TRBJ1-5, with TRBD1 as a possible D gene (6 bases). V was shortened by 3 bases and J by 6 bases, with 12 bases between the two germline ends. In germline, CDR1 is SEHNR, CDR2 FQNEAQ (reference sequence). The CDR3 consists of 14 residues. The whole variable domain, filled in from reference TRBV7-9 and TRBJ1-5, reads DTGVSQNPRHKITKRGQNVTFRCDPISEHNRLYWYRQTLGQGPEFLTYFQNEAQLEKSRLLSDRFSAERPKGSFSTLEIQRTEQGDSAMYLCASSFELGGQPQHFGDGTRLSIL.

Here the CDR3 reads CASSLIGQGLTGELFF. CDR3 bases: TGTGCCAGCAGCTTAATTGGACAGGGACTTACCGGGGAGCTGTTTTTT. The chain links TRBV11-3 to TRBJ2-2, with 8 bases lining up with TRBD1. This CDR3 has 16 amino acids. Trimming at V came to 2 bases and at J to 5 bases, leaving 7 bases not matched to a gene. Germline assignment: CDR1 SGHNT and CDR2 YENEEA.

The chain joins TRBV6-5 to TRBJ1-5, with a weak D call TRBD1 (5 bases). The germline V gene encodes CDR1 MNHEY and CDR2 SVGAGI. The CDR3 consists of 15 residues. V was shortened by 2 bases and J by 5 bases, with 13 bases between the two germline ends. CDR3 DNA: TGTGCCAGCAGTTACGGGGGAGGGGAGGATCAGCCCCAGCATTTT. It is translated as CASSYGGGEDQPQHF.

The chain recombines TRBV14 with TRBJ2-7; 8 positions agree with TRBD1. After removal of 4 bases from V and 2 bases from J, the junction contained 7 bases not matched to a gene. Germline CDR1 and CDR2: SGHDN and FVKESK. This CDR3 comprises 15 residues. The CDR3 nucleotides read TGTGCCAGCAGCCTCGGAGGGACAGGAGCCTACGAGCAGTACTTC. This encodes CASSLGGTGAYEQYF.

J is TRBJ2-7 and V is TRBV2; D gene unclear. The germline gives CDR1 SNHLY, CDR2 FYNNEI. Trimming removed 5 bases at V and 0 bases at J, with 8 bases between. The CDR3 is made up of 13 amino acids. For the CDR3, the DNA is TGTGCCAGCAGTTGGGCAGGCTCCTACGAGCAGTACTTC. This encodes CASSWAGSYEQYF.

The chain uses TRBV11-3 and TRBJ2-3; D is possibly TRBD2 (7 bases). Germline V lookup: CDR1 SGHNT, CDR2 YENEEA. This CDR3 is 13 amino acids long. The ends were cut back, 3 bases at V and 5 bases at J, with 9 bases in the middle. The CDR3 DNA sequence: TGTGCCAGCAGCTTCGGGGGGCAAGATACGCAGTATTTT. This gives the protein CASSFGGQDTQYF.